The 10 T cell receptor beta chains reported below all come from one sample, sequenced in a study of cytomegalovirus exposure and HLA in healthy donors. Amplification used 60 Vbeta primers and 13 Jbeta primers. Produced via immunoSEQ multiplex PCR; TCRdb's table is partial and in-frame only. This sample has tens of thousands of clones, with more than 55% found just once. Sequenced sample: PBMCs. Receptors were obtained from a boy aged 5 to 17 in good health and CMV-seropositive.

The chain links TRBV27 to TRBJ1-1; D is perhaps TRBD1 (5 bases). Germline V gene sequence: CDR1 MNHEY, CDR2 SMNVEV (reference sequence). This CDR3 spans 13 amino acids. V was trimmed by 6 bases and J by 9 bases, leaving 17 bases between them. The CDR3 coding sequence is TGTGCCAGCAGCCTATTTGGAGGGGAACAAGCTTTCTTT. Translation: CASSLFGGEQAFF.

This clone came up once. The chain recombines TRBV30 with TRBJ1-4; perhaps TRBD1 as D (6 bases). The V and J ends lost 3 bases and 3 bases respectively, with 20 bases between them. In germline, CDR1 is GTSNPN, CDR2 SVGIG (reference sequence). The CDR3 is made up of 17 amino acids. The CDR3 protein is CAWRRGLGGAPNEKLFF. The CDR3, as DNA: TGTGCCTGGAGAAGAGGCCTTGGGGGGGCACCTAATGAAAAACTGTTTTTT. The entire variable domain, with the rest obtained from reference TRBV30 and TRBJ1-4, is as follows: SQTIHQWPATLVQPVGSPLSLECTVEGTSNPNLYWYRQAAGRGLQLLFYSVGIGQISSEVPQNLSASRPQDRQFILSSKKLLLSDSGFYLCAWRRGLGGAPNEKLFFGSGTQLSVL.

This clone was seen a handful of times. The V gene is TRBV2, the J gene TRBJ1-5; 10 bases are a match to TRBD1. In germline, CDR1 is SNHLY, CDR2 FYNNEI. V shed 0 bases, J shed 7 bases, and the junction held 6 bases outside the gene matches. The CDR3 runs 16 residues. In DNA form, the CDR3 reads TGTGCCAGCAGTGAAGCGCGGGACAGGGGAAGGCAGCCCCAGCATTTT. Its translation: CASSEARDRGRQPQHF. The full variable domain, rest sourced from reference TRBV2 and TRBJ1-5, is EPEVTQTPSHQVTQMGQEVILRCVPISNHLYFYWYRQILGQKVEFLVSFYNNEISEKSEIFDDQFSVERPDGSNFTLKIRSTKLEDSAMYFCASSEARDRGRQPQHFGDGTRLSIL.

The J gene is TRBJ1-4, the V gene TRBV6-1, with TRBD1 as a possible D gene (6 bases). The V gene's germline CDR1 is MNHNS and CDR2 SASEGT. This CDR3 comprises 16 residues. V was cut by 2 bases and J by 8 bases, with 18 bases left in between. The CDR3 spells CASSEFRSGASEKLFF. The DNA of the CDR3 is TGTGCCAGCAGTGAATTTAGATCAGGGGCGTCGGAAAAACTGTTTTTT.

The genes are TRBV6-1 and TRBJ1-4; D is ambiguous. From germline, CDR1 is MNHNS and CDR2 SASEGT. The V gene lost 1 base and the J gene lost 6 bases, with 24 bases spanning the gap. The CDR3 runs to 19 residues. CDR3 coding DNA: TGTGCCAGCAGTGAAGAATTAGAATTTCGGAGCCTACCGGATGAAAAACTGTTTTTT. It specifies CASSEELEFRSLPDEKLFF.

In this sample, this clone turned up a few times. The rearrangement links TRBV4-3 to TRBJ2-3; 7 nucleotides line up with TRBD2. This CDR3 has 16 residues. Trimming at V came to 0 bases and at J to 7 bases, leaving 10 bases not matched to a gene. Germline CDR1 reads LGHNA; CDR2 reads YSLEER. CDR3 sequence (DNA): TGCGCCAGCAGCCAAGAAGTGGGGGGGGAAGGTTATACGCAGTATTTT. Its translation is CASSQEVGGEGYTQYF.

Turning to this clone: Relative to the germline gene, one junction end is altered; a read error may explain this. The chain combines TRBV30 with TRBJ1-2; possibly TRBD1 for D (5 bases). In germline, CDR1 is GTSNPN, CDR2 SVGIG (reference sequence). The CDR3 runs 14 residues. CDR3 sequence (DNA): TGTGCCTGGAAATACAACACTCAGGGCCATGGCTACCCCTTC. This sequence encodes CAWKYNTQGHGYPF.

V and J are TRBV2 and TRBJ1-5; 7 positions agree with TRBD1. The CDR3 is 16 residues long. The V gene end was trimmed by 1 base and the J gene end by 0 bases; junction bases not matched to a gene: 3. The germline V gene has CDR1 SNHLY and CDR2 FYNNEI. The CDR3 protein is CASSEGQGNSNQPQHF. In DNA, the CDR3 is TGTGCCAGCAGTGAAGGACAGGGCAATAGCAATCAGCCCCAGCATTTT.

In DNA, the CDR3 is TGTGCCAGCAGCGTAGTCACAGGGAGTCTCACTTTCTTT. Amino acids: CASSVVTGSLTFF. The rearrangement links TRBV9 to TRBJ1-1, with D possibly TRBD1 on 6 matching bases. V lost 0 bases and J lost 12, with 15 bases in between. From germline, CDR1 is SGDLS and CDR2 YYNGEE. The CDR3 covers 13 residues. The full variable domain, with the rest looked up from reference TRBV9 and TRBJ1-1, is DSGVTQTPKHLITATGQRVTLRCSPRSGDLSVYWYQQSLDQGLQFLIQYYNGEERAKGNILERFSAQQFPDLHSELNLSSLELGDSALYFCASSVVTGSLTFFGQGTRLTVV.

V is TRBV18 and J is TRBJ2-5; 11 bases fit TRBD2. Germline loops: CDR1 KGHSH, CDR2 LQKENI. The trim removed 2 bases at V and 2 bases at J, leaving 4 bases unmatched. CDR3 length: 16 residues. The CDR3 protein is CASSPRRLAGQETQYF. The CDR3 DNA follows: TGTGCCAGCTCACCAAGGAGACTAGCGGGACAAGAGACCCAGTACTTC.